Below, 6 T cell receptor beta chains from the same sample are listed, as sequenced in a study of T-cell memory formation after mild COVID-19 (dated by TCRdb to the early 2020s). Libraries were constructed by 5' RACE. TCRdb shows the sequencer as Illumina NovaSeq 6000. The raw public reads went through TCRdb reprocessing: fastp at Q25, MiXCR clone calling, in-frame beta chains kept. Rows merge per CDR3 protein into single entries with the most common DNA and genes. Across this sample there are around 410,000 distinct CDR3 sequences, with 20% to 30% seen only once. The biggest ten clones account for around 14% of the sample. Sequencing was done on a sample of PBMCs or a T cell subset sorted from them (not recorded which). The receptors originated from an adult woman who had mild COVID-19 (a few samples of this study predate the infection). The sample titles of this study are shuffled in the database, so cell type and time point are left out; the donor was told from shared clones.

V usage is TRBV19 and J usage is TRBJ2-7; the match to TRBD2 covers 7 bases. The CDR3 contains 14 residues. From germline, CDR1 is LNHDA and CDR2 SQIVND (reference sequence). J gave up 0 bases and V 7 bases, and 6 bases lay outside the gene matches. CDR3 loop: CASMAGASSYEQYF. CDR3 sequence (DNA): TGTGCCAGTATGGCGGGAGCGAGCTCCTACGAGCAGTACTTC.

This rearrangement joins TRBV27 to TRBJ2-7, with a tentative D call TRBD2 (5 bases). V was trimmed by 8 bases and J by 3 bases, leaving 14 bases between them. Per germline, CDR1 MNHEY and CDR2 SMNVEV (reference sequence). This CDR3 spans 13 amino acids. CDR3 sequence (DNA): TGTGCCAGCTCGCCGGGATCCTACTACGAGCAGTACTTC. It is translated as CASSPGSYYEQYF.

The rearrangement links TRBV29-1 to TRBJ1-4; 8 bases map to TRBD1. V shed 4 bases and J 7 bases; nucleotides not matched to a gene: 14. This CDR3 comprises 16 residues. The V gene's germline CDR1 is SQVTM and CDR2 ANQGSEA. CDR3 protein: CSVVSLPGTGGEKLFF. CDR3 sequence (DNA): TGCAGCGTTGTTAGCTTGCCCGGGACAGGCGGTGAAAAACTGTTTTTT.

The chain uses TRBV20-1 and TRBJ2-1; 8 bases fit TRBD2. CDR1 DFQATT and CDR2 SNEGSKA come from the germline V gene (reference sequence). This CDR3 contains 13 residues. J lost 9 bases, V lost 1 base, and 5 bases had no gene match. The CDR3 reads CSARGVAGSEQFF. The CDR3 DNA reads TGCAGTGCTAGAGGGGTAGCGGGAAGTGAGCAGTTCTTC.

This clonotype occurred a few times. The rearrangement links TRBV6-2 or TRBV6-3 to TRBJ2-5, with 8 bases fitting TRBD2. This CDR3 has 17 residues. V dropped 0 bases and J dropped 0; count of bases not matched to a gene: 6. The germline CDR1 and CDR2 sequences are MNHEY and SVGEGT. The CDR3 coding sequence is TGTGCCAGCAGTTACTCGAACCCAGCGGGGGACCAAGAGACCCAGTACTTC. Protein: CASSYSNPAGDQETQYF.

This clonotype was observed a few times. The chain uses TRBV4-1 and TRBJ2-5, with TRBD1 identical over 8 bases. From germline, CDR1 is MGHRA and CDR2 YSYEKL. V shed 4 bases, J shed 4 bases, and the junction held 8 bases outside the gene matches. The CDR3 runs 15 residues. The CDR3 loop is CASSRDRRFGETQYF. For the CDR3, the DNA is TGCGCCAGCAGCCGGGACAGGCGATTTGGAGAGACCCAGTACTTC.